A selection of T cell receptor beta chains follows, all from one sample in a study of blood T cell repertoires in COVID-19. The data were produced by immunoSEQ multiplex PCR, yet TCRdb's version contains in-frame clones alone and is incomplete. This sample has 75,000 or so clones, with around 90% found just once. Specimen: peripheral blood. These receptors were collected from a man aged 65-85 years with acute or convalescent COVID-19. The CDR3 runs from the conserved cysteine through the conserved F or W. D genes are given only for firm matches. Some rows have no size entry. The others give once, few or many, or a class for an expanded clone.

size: NA; J: TRBJ1-2; V: TRBV28; D: NA; DNA: TGTGCCAGCGGTCAGGCTTCCTATGGCTACACCTTC; CDR3: CASGQASYGYTF
size: NA; J: TRBJ2-7; V: TRBV6-6; D: NA; DNA: TGTGCCAGCAGAAACGCCGGGTCCCACGAGCAGTACTTC; CDR3: CASRNAGSHEQYF
size: NA; J: TRBJ2-2; V: TRBV19; D: NA; DNA: TGTGCCGGGGGGTACACCGGGGAGCTGTTTTTT; CDR3: CAGGYTGELFF
size: once; J: TRBJ2-1; V: TRBV11-2; D: TRBD2; DNA: TGTGCCAGCAGCCCACTAGCGACGAGCTCCTACAATGAGCAGTTCTTC; CDR3: CASSPLATSSYNEQFF
size: NA; J: TRBJ2-1; V: TRBV5-1; D: NA; DNA: TGCGCCAGCAGCTTGGACGGGGGACCCTTCTCCTACAATGAGCAGTTCTTC; CDR3: CASSLDGGPFSYNEQFF
size: NA; J: TRBJ2-7; V: TRBV6-2/TRBV6-3; D: TRBD1; DNA: TGTGCCAGCAGCAACAGGGGTCGGTACGAGCAGTACTTC; CDR3: CASSNRGRYEQYF
size: NA; J: TRBJ1-6; V: TRBV5-1; D: NA; DNA: TGCGCCAGCAGCCCGGGACATCCTAATTCACCCCTCCACTTT; CDR3: CASSPGHPNSPLHF
size: few; J: TRBJ1-4; V: TRBV27; D: TRBD1; DNA: TGTGCCAGCAGTCATCAGGGGGCTAATGAAAAACTGTTTTTT; CDR3: CASSHQGANEKLFF
size: NA; J: TRBJ2-7; V: TRBV5-4; D: NA; DNA: TGTGCCAGCAGGTGGGACAAAGGGGAGCAGTACTTC; CDR3: CASRWDKGEQYF
size: NA; J: TRBJ2-1; V: TRBV5-1; D: TRBD2; DNA: TGCGCCAGCGGGGGACTAGCGGGAGTCCCCCAGTACAATGAGCAGTTCTTC; CDR3: CASGGLAGVPQYNEQFF
size: NA; J: TRBJ1-2; V: TRBV19; D: NA; DNA: TGTGCCAGTAGTATTGACTCCGAAAACTATGGCTACACCTTC; CDR3: CASSIDSENYGYTF
size: NA; J: TRBJ2-2; V: TRBV11-3; D: NA; DNA: TGTGCCAGCAGCTTAGGTGTGGGAGGCCCGAACACCGGGGAGCTGTTTTTT; CDR3: CASSLGVGGPNTGELFF
size: NA; J: TRBJ1-4; V: TRBV5-3; D: NA; DNA: TGTGCCAGAAGCCAAAATGGGGCTCCGAATGAAAAACTGTTTTTT; CDR3: CARSQNGAPNEKLFF
size: NA; J: TRBJ1-5; V: TRBV6-5; D: TRBD1; DNA: TGTGCCAGCAGGCCGTGGGACAGTTTCAATCAGCCCCAGCATTTT; CDR3: CASRPWDSFNQPQHF
size: NA; J: TRBJ1-2; V: TRBV12-3/TRBV12-4; D: TRBD1; DNA: TGTGCCAGCAGTTTGCAGGGGGGCTATGGCTACACCTTC; CDR3: CASSLQGGYGYTF
size: NA; J: TRBJ2-3; V: TRBV29-1; D: NA; DNA: TGCAGCGTTGCGCGGGGAGAATATACGCAGTATTTT; CDR3: CSVARGEYTQYF
size: NA; J: TRBJ2-2; V: TRBV7-6; D: TRBD2; DNA: TGTGCCAGCAGCCCAGGACTAGCGGGGTCGAACACCGGGGAGCTGTTTTTT; CDR3: CASSPGLAGSNTGELFF
size: once; J: TRBJ1-4; V: TRBV7-9; D: NA; DNA: TGTGCCAGCAGCCTCCGGGGGTTAGGGGAAAAACTGTTTTTT; CDR3: CASSLRGLGEKLFF
size: NA; J: TRBJ1-2; V: TRBV10-1; D: NA; DNA: TGCGCCAGCAGTGATGGGCAGGGCCGAGGCTACACCTTC; CDR3: CASSDGQGRGYTF
size: NA; J: TRBJ2-1; V: TRBV28; D: TRBD1; DNA: TGTGCCAGCAGTTTAGGGGGGACAGGGAAATACAATGAGCAGTTCTTC; CDR3: CASSLGGTGKYNEQFF
size: NA; J: TRBJ2-5; V: TRBV15; D: NA; DNA: TGTGCCACCAGCCCCCGGGTGGGGCGGGAGACCCAGTACTTC; CDR3: CATSPRVGRETQYF
size: NA; J: TRBJ2-1; V: TRBV5-1; D: TRBD2; DNA: TGCGCCAGCAGCTTGTATAGCGGGGGGTCCTACAATGAGCAGTTCTTC; CDR3: CASSLYSGGSYNEQFF
size: once; J: TRBJ1-1; V: TRBV2; D: NA; DNA: TGTGCCAGCAGTGAAGACGCGCGGAACACTGAAGCTTTCTTT; CDR3: CASSEDARNTEAFF
size: NA; J: TRBJ1-1; V: TRBV3-1/TRBV3-2; D: NA; DNA: TGTGCCAGCAGCCCACCCGGGGACACTGAAGCTTTCTTT; CDR3: CASSPPGDTEAFF
size: NA; J: TRBJ2-1; V: TRBV19; D: TRBD1; DNA: TGTGCCAGTAGTATACAGGGGGCAAATCCCAATGAGCAGTTCTTC; CDR3: CASSIQGANPNEQFF
size: NA; J: TRBJ1-1; V: TRBV30; D: NA; DNA: TGTGCCTGGAGTAGACAGATAAACACTGAAGCTTTCTTT; CDR3: CAWSRQINTEAFF
size: NA; J: TRBJ2-1; V: TRBV28; D: TRBD2; DNA: TGTGCCAGCAGTTTCACATACATAACCGCTTTGCGGGAGGATTCCTACAATGAGCAGTTCTTC; CDR3: CASSFTYITALREDSYNEQFF
size: NA; J: TRBJ2-7; V: TRBV5-1; D: TRBD1; DNA: TGCGCCAGCAGCTGGGGACAGGGCTTATACGAGCAGTACTTC; CDR3: CASSWGQGLYEQYF
size: once; J: TRBJ1-4; V: TRBV25-1; D: NA; DNA: TGTGCCAGCACTTTTGGGGGGGGTAGTGAAAAACTGTTTTTT; CDR3: CASTFGGGSEKLFF
size: NA; J: TRBJ2-7; V: TRBV6-5; D: TRBD1; DNA: TGTGCCAGCAGACCCTCCGGGACAGGGGTGTACGAGCAGTACTTC; CDR3: CASRPSGTGVYEQYF
size: NA; J: TRBJ2-7; V: TRBV9; D: TRBD2; DNA: TGTGCCAGCAGCGACGGGGGGGACTACAATTACGAGCAGTACTTC; CDR3: CASSDGGDYNYEQYF
size: NA; J: TRBJ2-2; V: TRBV3-1/TRBV3-2; D: TRBD2; DNA: TGTGCCAGCAGCCAAGTTCTCGCGGGGGGGAAAACCGGGGAGCTGTTTTTT; CDR3: CASSQVLAGGKTGELFF
size: NA; J: TRBJ1-4; V: TRBV9; D: NA; DNA: TGTGCCAGCAGCGTAGGAGGGCCCAATGAAAAACTGTTTTTT; CDR3: CASSVGGPNEKLFF
size: NA; J: TRBJ2-3; V: TRBV29-1; D: NA; DNA: TGCAGCGTTGCAGAACTCGCCGACACAGATACGCAGTATTTT; CDR3: CSVAELADTDTQYF
size: NA; J: TRBJ2-4; V: TRBV28; D: NA; DNA: TGTGCCAGCTGGGGAGGTGGGGGGGCCAAAAACATTCAGTACTTC; CDR3: CASWGGGGAKNIQYF
size: NA; J: TRBJ1-4; V: TRBV5-1; D: TRBD1; DNA: TGCGCCAGCAGCTTGGGAGGGACAGATGAAAAACTGTTTTTT; CDR3: CASSLGGTDEKLFF
size: NA; J: TRBJ1-1; V: TRBV27; D: NA; DNA: TGTGCCAGCAGTTTACGCGTAGCTCCACGGGATACCCCTGAAGCTTTCTTT; CDR3: CASSLRVAPRDTPEAFF
size: NA; J: TRBJ2-3; V: TRBV3-1/TRBV3-2; D: TRBD1; DNA: TGTGCCAGCAGCCAAGATCGGACAGGAAGCACAGATACGCAGTATTTT; CDR3: CASSQDRTGSTDTQYF
size: once; J: TRBJ1-1; V: TRBV28; D: NA; DNA: TGTGCCAGCACAGAAAACACTGAAGCTTTCTTT; CDR3: CASTENTEAFF
size: NA; J: TRBJ1-5; V: TRBV10-3; D: TRBD1; DNA: TGTGCCATCAGTTCACAGGGGGCTTTTCAGCCCCAGCATTTT; CDR3: CAISSQGAFQPQHF
size: NA; J: TRBJ1-2; V: TRBV29-1; D: NA; DNA: TGCAGCGTCGACAGGAGATCCTATGGCTACACCTTC; CDR3: CSVDRRSYGYTF
size: once; J: TRBJ2-1; V: TRBV10-3; D: NA; DNA: TGTGCCATCAGTGACCCCTTGCGGCGAGGTTTCAATGAGCAGTTCTTC; CDR3: CAISDPLRRGFNEQFF
size: NA; J: TRBJ1-2; V: TRBV5-1; D: NA; DNA: TGCGCCAGCCGAGAGGGCACCACTGATGACTACACCTTC; CDR3: CASREGTTDDYTF
size: few; J: TRBJ1-6; V: TRBV14; D: NA; DNA: TGTGCCAGCAGCCAAGAACTCTATAATTCACCCCTCCACTTT; CDR3: CASSQELYNSPLHF
size: NA; J: TRBJ2-1; V: TRBV19; D: TRBD2; DNA: TGTGCCAGTACTATTAGCGGGGGGTGGGATGAGCAGTTCTTC; CDR3: CASTISGGWDEQFF
size: NA; J: TRBJ1-2; V: TRBV6-5; D: NA; DNA: TGTGCCAGCAGTTGGCGCGGCAGTAACTATGGCTACACCTTC; CDR3: CASSWRGSNYGYTF